The 27 T cell receptor beta chains presented below share a single source sample, sequenced in a study of CD8 T cells in Susac syndrome. Random hexamers served to reverse transcribe about 0.5 to 1 ug RNA. MiXCR, applied by TCRdb to the immunoSEQ multiplex PCR reads, yields one record per CDR3 protein. This table has tens of thousands of distinct CDR3 sequences, 93% appearing once. Sequenced material: CD4+ T cells from PBMCs. Every receptor here comes from a human donor with Susac syndrome.

The rearrangement links TRBV30 to TRBJ1-1; no reliable D call. The CDR3 sequence is 14 residues long. Germline V gene data show CDR1 as GTSNPN and CDR2 as SVGIG (reference sequence). V was trimmed by 1 base and J by 6 bases, leaving 15 bases between them. CDR3 DNA sequence: TGTGCCTGGAGTGAGGGTGGGGAGTACTCTGAAGCTTTCTTT. Residues: CAWSEGGEYSEAFF.

The chain combines TRBV7-9 with TRBJ1-1, with 7 bases lining up with TRBD1. The CDR3 contains 15 residues. V was pared by 3 bases and J by 6 bases, with 10 bases of the junction left unmatched. CDR1 and CDR2 from the germline V gene are SEHNR and FQNEAQ (reference sequence). CDR3 DNA sequence: TGTGCCAGCAGCTTTTTTGTCAGGGGGGAATCTGAAGCTTTCTTT. Amino acid sequence: CASSFFVRGESEAFF.

This chain links TRBV5-1 with TRBJ2-1; possible D gene TRBD1, 5 bases. The CDR3 has 14 amino acids. V was trimmed by 6 bases and J by 6 bases, leaving 16 bases between them. Germline lookup yields CDR1 SGHRS and CDR2 YFSETQ. The CDR3, as DNA: TGCGCCAGCATCCAATTCCGCCAGGGCAATGAGCAGTTCTTC. Translated, it gives CASIQFRQGNEQFF.

The chain recombines TRBV11-1 with TRBJ2-6, with 8 bases aligning to TRBD1. This CDR3 contains 16 residues. The V and J ends lost 5 bases and 4 bases, in that order; junction bases with no gene match: 7. CDR1 is SGHAT and CDR2 is FQDESV in the germline V gene (reference sequence). CDR3 region: CASSDRQGSGANVLTF. DNA of the CDR3: TGTGCCAGCAGCGACAGACAGGGGAGCGGGGCCAACGTCCTGACTTTC.

The chain carries TRBV5-1 and TRBJ1-3; D is unclear. This CDR3 comprises 13 residues. The germline gives CDR1 SGHRS, CDR2 YFSETQ. V lost 0 bases to trimming and J lost 4 bases, with 5 bases between them. CDR3 bases: TGCGCCAGCAGCTTGGCGCAGGGAAACACCATATATTTT. It yields the protein CASSLAQGNTIYF.

This clonotype was picked up one time. The V gene is TRBV6-1, the J gene TRBJ2-7, with 13 bases identical to TRBD2. Trimming at V came to 6 bases and at J to 2 bases, leaving 7 bases not matched to a gene. This CDR3 region has 16 residues. Germline assignment: CDR1 MNHNS and CDR2 SASEGT. The CDR3 nucleotides read TGTGCCAGCAGCCGTTCGACTAGCGGGGGGACCTACGAGCAGTACTTC. This encodes CASSRSTSGGTYEQYF.

The rearrangement joins TRBV6-1 to TRBJ2-1, with a weak D call TRBD2 (5 bases). In germline, CDR1 is MNHNS, CDR2 SASEGT. The V end lost 0 bases, the J end lost 15 bases, and 6 bases lay between the germline ends. This CDR3 contains 10 residues. CDR3: CASSEASGFF. CDR3 nucleotides: TGTGCCAGCAGTGAAGCGAGCGGGTTCTTC.

The chain combines TRBV5-1 with TRBJ2-3; TRBD1 agrees at 7 bases. V gave up 0 bases and J gave up 4 bases; unmatched junction bases: 8. The CDR3 totals 16 residues. Germline CDR1 and CDR2: SGHRS and YFSETQ. The CDR3 here is CASSLAWQGVADTQYF. The DNA for the CDR3 is TGCGCCAGCAGCTTGGCTTGGCAGGGGGTGGCAGATACGCAGTATTTT.

A few counts support this clonotype. The chain couples TRBV11-3 to TRBJ2-5, with a tentative D call TRBD2 (6 bases). V gave up 4 bases and J gave up 2 bases, with 11 bases separating them. The germline CDR1 and CDR2 sequences are SGHNT and YENEEA. The CDR3 has 14 residues. CDR3 sequence (DNA): TGTGCCAGCAGCTCAACCGGGACTCAAGAGACCCAGTACTTC. This codes for CASSSTGTQETQYF.

V gene TRBV12-3 or TRBV12-4 combines with J gene TRBJ2-7; D is uncertain. This CDR3 has 15 amino acids. V lost 2 bases to trimming and J lost 5 bases, with 16 bases between them. CDR3 region: CASSLTRQRGHEQYF. In DNA form, the CDR3 reads TGTGCCAGCAGTTTAACAAGGCAGCGAGGCCACGAGCAGTACTTC.

This rearrangement joins TRBV12-3 or TRBV12-4 to TRBJ2-1; the match to TRBD2 covers 13 bases. The CDR3 covers 17 residues. V gave up 6 bases and J gave up 1 base; unmatched junction bases: 6. DNA of the CDR3: TGTGCCAGCAGCCCTACTAGCGGGGGGGCATCCTACAATGAGCAGTTCTTC. Protein: CASSPTSGGASYNEQFF.

The J gene is TRBJ1-4, the V gene TRBV20-1; 8 bases align to TRBD1. The CDR3 loop spans 14 amino acids. The germline V gene encodes CDR1 DFQATT and CDR2 SNEGSKA (reference sequence). V dropped 3 bases and J dropped 7; count of bases not matched to a gene: 7. The CDR3 DNA follows: TGCAGTGCTAGGTCCGGGACAGGCCTTGAAAAACTGTTTTTT. This codes for CSARSGTGLEKLFF.

This clonotype appeared a single time. The J gene is TRBJ2-1, the V gene TRBV7-3; D is ambiguous. This CDR3 spans 15 amino acids. Per the germline V gene, CDR1 is SGHTA and CDR2 is FQGTGA. With 5 bases removed from V and 0 bases from J, the gap between germline ends came to 11 bases. The CDR3 nucleotides read TGTGCCAGCAGCGCCCTCGGCTCCTCCTACAATGAGCAGTTCTTC. Translation: CASSALGSSYNEQFF.

The chain joins TRBV18 to TRBJ1-1; tentative D call: TRBD1 (6 bases). Germline-derived CDR1 and CDR2 are KGHSH and LQKENI. Trimming stripped 2 bases from V and 1 base from J, with 8 bases between. The CDR3 is 14 residues long. In DNA form, the CDR3 reads TGTGCCAGCTCACCAGAAGGGGGGAACACTGAAGCTTTCTTT. Translating it yields CASSPEGGNTEAFF.

The chain joins TRBV7-2 to TRBJ2-5, with TRBD2 as a possible D gene (6 bases). The germline V gene has CDR1 SGHTA and CDR2 FQGNSA. This CDR3 region has 16 residues. The ends were cut back, 2 bases at V and 3 bases at J, with 16 bases in the middle. CDR3 in DNA: TGTGCCAGCAGCTTAATCTCTCGCGGGGCGGAAGAGACCCAGTACTTC. Residues: CASSLISRGAEETQYF. The full variable domain, its missing parts supplied by reference TRBV7-2 and TRBJ2-5, is GAGVSQSPSNKVTEKGKDVELRCDPISGHTALYWYRQSLGQGLEFLIYFQGNSAPDKSGLPSDRFSAERTGGSVSTLTIQRTQQEDSAVYLCASSLISRGAEETQYFGPGTRLLVL.

J is TRBJ1-1 and V is TRBV6-2 or TRBV6-3; D is undetermined. Germline V gene lookup returns CDR1 MNHEY and CDR2 SVGEGT. V lost 6 bases to trimming and J lost 1 base, with 9 bases between them. The CDR3 contains 13 residues. This chain's CDR3 is CASSRRGNTEAFF. The CDR3 DNA reads as TGTGCCAGCAGCAGACGGGGGAACACTGAAGCTTTCTTT.

The chain links TRBV19 to TRBJ1-1, with D perhaps TRBD1 (5 bases). This CDR3 comprises 12 residues. The germline V gene encodes CDR1 LNHDA and CDR2 SQIVND (reference sequence). The V end lost 8 bases, the J end lost 1 base, and 8 bases lay between the germline ends. The CDR3 loop reads CASGRGNTEAFF. DNA of the CDR3: TGTGCCAGTGGGAGGGGGAACACTGAAGCTTTCTTT.

The gene calls are TRBV9 and TRBJ2-7, with 10 positions matching TRBD2. The V gene end was trimmed by 3 bases and the J gene end by 4 bases; junction bases not matched to a gene: 4. Germline CDR1 reads SGDLS; CDR2 reads YYNGEE. The CDR3 is 14 residues long. Here the CDR3 reads CASSAVAGGYEQYF. CDR3 sequence (DNA): TGTGCCAGCAGCGCAGTAGCGGGGGGATACGAGCAGTACTTC.

V gene TRBV6-6 combines with J gene TRBJ1-6; no clear D gene. The ends were cut back, 1 base at V and 10 bases at J, with 17 bases in the middle. The CDR3 covers 16 residues. Looked up from germline, CDR1 is MNHNY and CDR2 is SVGAGI (reference sequence). Written as DNA, the CDR3 is TGTGCCAGCAGTTACTATAAAATTGGGGTAGGATCACCCCTCCACTTT. Encoded protein: CASSYYKIGVGSPLHF.

This clonotype was recorded only once. The chain combines TRBV6-6 with TRBJ1-2; tentatively, D is TRBD1 (5 bases). The CDR3 has 14 amino acids. V lost 7 bases and J lost 4, with 16 bases in between. The germline gives CDR1 MNHNY, CDR2 SVGAGI (reference sequence). CDR3 coding DNA: TGTGCCAGCAATCCTTCGAGGGGCCTCTATGGCTACACCTTC. Protein: CASNPSRGLYGYTF.

CDR3 loop: CASSLTQVYEQYF. CDR3 DNA: TGTGCCAGCAGCCTCACTCAGGTATACGAGCAGTACTTC. This rearrangement joins TRBV3-1 to TRBJ2-7; D unclear. Trimming left V 4 bases short and J 4 bases short, with 11 bases between. Looked up from germline, CDR1 is LGHDT and CDR2 is YNNKEL (reference sequence). This CDR3 comprises 13 residues.

The chain has TRBV7-2 and TRBJ2-7, with a tentative D call TRBD2 (7 bases). Germline V gene data show CDR1 as SGHTA and CDR2 as FQGNSA. V was pared by 3 bases and J by 6 bases, with 15 bases between. This CDR3 contains 14 residues. The CDR3 is CASSLVGGPGEQYF. The DNA for the CDR3 is TGTGCCAGCAGCTTGGTGGGGGGGCCCGGCGAGCAGTACTTC.

The J gene is TRBJ2-1, the V gene TRBV12-3 or TRBV12-4, with D possibly called TRBD1 or TRBD2 (5 bases each). This CDR3 has 15 amino acids. The ends were cut back, 3 bases at V and 0 bases at J, with 9 bases in the middle. The CDR3 DNA reads TGTGCCAGCAGTTTTGGGGGAAGCTCCTACAATGAGCAGTTCTTC. As protein: CASSFGGSSYNEQFF.

The chain employs TRBV7-9 and TRBJ2-3, with no clear D. Trimming stripped 0 bases from V and 5 bases from J, with 12 bases between. CDR1 SEHNR and CDR2 FQNEAQ come from the germline V gene (reference sequence). The length of the CDR3 is 15 residues. The CDR3 nucleotides read TGTGCCAGCAGCTTAGCTCGGAGCTGGTTAGATACGCAGTATTTT. This gives the protein CASSLARSWLDTQYF. Variable domain in full (rest from reference TRBV7-9 and TRBJ2-3): DTGVSQNPRHKITKRGQNVTFRCDPISEHNRLYWYRQTLGQGPEFLTYFQNEAQLEKSRLLSDRFSAERPKGSFSTLEIQRTEQGDSAMYLCASSLARSWLDTQYFGPGTRLTVL.

The chain recombines TRBV3-1 with TRBJ1-1, with TRBD1 as a possible D gene (6 bases). Germline V gene lookup returns CDR1 LGHDT and CDR2 YNNKEL (reference sequence). This CDR3 spans 13 amino acids. Trimming took off 5 bases at V and 4 bases at J, with 11 bases between the two ends. DNA for the CDR3: TGTGCCAGCAGCTTACAAGGGGGCACTGAAGCTTTCTTT. Encoded protein: CASSLQGGTEAFF.

This clonotype was recorded only once. CDR3 protein: CASSQQLLGQGGQPQHF. The CDR3 DNA reads as TGTGCCAGCAGCCAACAACTCCTGGGACAGGGGGGTCAGCCCCAGCATTTT. The V call is TRBV3-1, the J call TRBJ1-5; 11 bases are a match to TRBD1. The CDR3 spans 17 residues. CDR1 is LGHDT, CDR2 YNNKEL, per germline (reference sequence). J gave up 6 bases and V 2 bases, and 9 bases lay outside the gene matches.

The chain combines TRBV28 with TRBJ1-2, with no clear D. V was cut by 5 bases and J by 1 base, with 11 bases left in between. Germline assignment: CDR1 MDHEN and CDR2 SYDVKM. The CDR3 runs 14 residues. In nucleotides, the CDR3 is TGTGCCAGCAGTAAAGGTGGGGTTAACTATGGCTACACCTTC. Translated: CASSKGGVNYGYTF.